This T cell receptor beta chain comes out of a study of PD-L1 blockade in urothelial cancer. Overall study findings and caveats: Enhanced expansion of tumor-associated blood clones at 3 weeks characterized durable-benefit patients.

Some clones are missing from TCRdb's copy, which holds only in-frame ones; the method was immunoSEQ multiplex PCR. This sample has 90,000 to 120,000 clones; about nine tenths occur once, and the top ten carry around 0.92%. To note about this clone: Its antigen is not identified.

This CDR3 is 16 amino acids long. Germline assignment: CDR1 SNHLY and CDR2 FYNNEI. V shed 7 bases and J 10 bases; nucleotides not matched to a gene: 16. This sequence joins TRBV2 and TRBJ2-1, with TRBD2 identical over 10 bases. The source material was PBMCs, sampled around atezolizumab (anti-PD-L1) treatment. The origin of this receptor is a woman of 80 years or more with urothelial cancer. The CDR3 sequence: CASKKEAGGPRDEQFF. Written as DNA, the CDR3 is TGTGCCAGCAAAAAGGAAGCGGGAGGGCCGAGAGACGAGCAGTTCTTC.